This entry lists 11 T cell receptor beta chains sequenced from one sample in a study of shared clonotypes between healthy human individuals. Data came from immunoSEQ multiplex PCR; TCRdb stores just in-frame clones and leaves some out. Of about 530,000 clones detected, about 96% appear once; the ten largest clones hold 0.055% to 0.075%. The sample consisted of naive CD4+ T cells sorted from blood. As for subset: CD45RA+ positively selected. The receptor set was obtained from a woman in her 30s in good health.

The chain carries TRBV10-1 and TRBJ2-3; tentative D call: TRBD2 (6 bases). The CDR3 has 13 amino acids. V was clipped by 6 bases and J by 2 bases, with 9 bases between them. CDR1 and CDR2 from the germline V gene are WNHNN and SYGVQD (reference sequence). In nucleotides, the CDR3 is TGCGCCAGCAGGGCGGGATCCACAGATACGCAGTATTTT. Protein: CASRAGSTDTQYF.

V gene TRBV11-2 combines with J gene TRBJ2-1; perhaps D is TRBD1 or TRBD2 (6 bases each). Trimming took off 1 base at V and 4 bases at J, with 8 bases between the two ends. There are 14 residues in the CDR3. Looked up from germline, CDR1 is SGHAT and CDR2 is FQNNGV. The DNA for the CDR3 is TGTGCCAGCAGCTTAGGGGGGGCTTACAATGAGCAGTTCTTC. As protein: CASSLGGAYNEQFF.

Worth noting for this clone: Distinct nucleotide sequences in the sample also encode this CDR3. This chain links TRBV30 with TRBJ2-7; D ambiguous. CDR3 size: 11 residues. The germline gives CDR1 GTSNPN, CDR2 SVGIG (reference sequence). V was cut by 0 bases and J by 7 bases, with 7 bases left in between. CDR3 amino acids: CAWSVGREQYF. CDR3 DNA sequence: TGTGCCTGGAGTGTAGGTCGGGAGCAGTACTTC.

The rearrangement links TRBV5-1 to TRBJ1-4, with D tentatively TRBD1 (5 bases). Trimming took 4 bases from V and 10 from J, leaving 23 bases between them. Germline values: CDR1 SGHRS, CDR2 YFSETQ. This CDR3 spans 16 amino acids. In nucleotides, the CDR3 is TGCGCCAGCAGCAGGGACGGGGAGGTCACAATGAGAAAACTGTTTTTT. This encodes CASSRDGEVTMRKLFF.

The CDR3 DNA reads as TGTGCCACCGGGCCCGGGGGAGTTAGCGGGAATTACGAGCAGTACTTC. This codes for CATGPGGVSGNYEQYF. The genes are TRBV28 and TRBJ2-7; 8 nucleotides line up with TRBD2. J lost 4 bases, V lost 10 bases, and 18 bases had no gene match. This CDR3 has 16 amino acids. CDR1 is MDHEN and CDR2 is SYDVKM in the germline V gene.

The J gene is TRBJ2-1, the V gene TRBV7-2; D call uncertain. The V gene's germline CDR1 is SGHTA and CDR2 FQGNSA. V was clipped by 1 base and J by 6 bases, with 7 bases between them. The CDR3 consists of 13 residues. CDR3 region: CASSLVLINEQFF. CDR3 DNA: TGTGCCAGCAGCTTAGTTCTGATCAATGAGCAGTTCTTC.

This clone was seen a single time. This chain uses TRBV9 with TRBJ2-5; 7 bases match TRBD2. V was pared by 2 bases and J by 4 bases, with 26 bases of the junction left unmatched. The CDR3 consists of 21 residues. Germline-derived CDR1 and CDR2 are SGDLS and YYNGEE. CDR3 amino acids: CASSVENRAEPDREEGETQYF. The CDR3 DNA reads as TGTGCCAGCAGCGTCGAGAATCGGGCCGAACCGGATCGGGAGGAGGGAGAGACCCAGTACTTC.

V gene TRBV5-4 combines with J gene TRBJ2-4, with 14 bases that match TRBD2. Trimming removed 2 bases from V and 8 bases from J; junction bases left unmatched: 9. Germline loops: CDR1 SGHNT, CDR2 YYREEE (reference sequence). The CDR3 is 17 residues long. The CDR3 DNA reads as TGTGCCAGCAGCTTCGGGGGGACTAGCGGGAGTTGGGACATTCAGTACTTC. This encodes CASSFGGTSGSWDIQYF. Using reference TRBV5-4 and TRBJ2-4 for the parts outside the CDR3, the full variable domain is ETGVTQSPTHLIKTRGQQVTLRCSSQSGHNTVSWYQQALGQGPQFIFQYYREEENGRGNFPPRFSGLQFPNYSSELNVNALELDDSALYLCASSFGGTSGSWDIQYFGAGTRLSVL.

This rearrangement joins TRBV2 to TRBJ2-7; no clear D. The CDR3 totals 13 residues. The germline V and J ends were trimmed by 5 bases and 6 bases, with 14 bases remaining between them. The germline V gene has CDR1 SNHLY and CDR2 FYNNEI. CDR3 nucleotides: TGTGCCAGCAGTAGAGGCTCCATGGGCGAGCAGTACTTC. Its protein product is CASSRGSMGEQYF.

The chain links TRBV5-4 to TRBJ2-5; D uncertain. The V gene lost 4 bases and the J gene lost 1 base, with 20 bases spanning the gap. This CDR3 has 17 residues. Germline values: CDR1 SGHNT, CDR2 YYREEE (reference sequence). CDR3: CASSPEIAGNPQETQYF. The CDR3, as DNA: TGTGCCAGCAGCCCCGAAATAGCCGGAAATCCCCAAGAGACCCAGTACTTC. The whole variable domain, remainder taken from reference TRBV5-4 and TRBJ2-5, is ETGVTQSPTHLIKTRGQQVTLRCSSQSGHNTVSWYQQALGQGPQFIFQYYREEENGRGNFPPRFSGLQFPNYSSELNVNALELDDSALYLCASSPEIAGNPQETQYFGPGTRLLVL.

The chain is built from TRBV14 and TRBJ2-1; 10 bases are shared with TRBD2. There are 15 residues in the CDR3. Germline lookup yields CDR1 SGHDN and CDR2 FVKESK. V lost 4 bases, J lost 3 bases, and 3 bases stayed unmatched. This chain's CDR3 is CASSRTSGIYNEQFF. DNA for the CDR3: TGTGCCAGCAGCCGAACTAGCGGGATCTACAATGAGCAGTTCTTC.